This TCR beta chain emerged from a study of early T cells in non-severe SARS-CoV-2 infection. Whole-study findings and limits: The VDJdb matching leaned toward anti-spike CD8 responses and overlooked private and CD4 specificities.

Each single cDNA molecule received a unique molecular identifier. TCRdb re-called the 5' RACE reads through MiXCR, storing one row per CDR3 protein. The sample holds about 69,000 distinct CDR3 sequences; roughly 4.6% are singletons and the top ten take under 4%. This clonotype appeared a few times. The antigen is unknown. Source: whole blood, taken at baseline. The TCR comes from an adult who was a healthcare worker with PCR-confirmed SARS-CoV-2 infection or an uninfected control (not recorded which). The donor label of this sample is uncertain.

Here the CDR3 reads CSARVPSGGRNEQFF. The CDR3 DNA follows: TGCAGTGCTAGAGTGCCTAGCGGGGGCCGGAATGAGCAGTTCTTC. The V gene is TRBV20-1, the J gene TRBJ2-1, with 10 bases identical to TRBD2. The CDR3 spans 15 residues. The ends lost 1 base at V and 7 bases at J; junction bases unmatched: 7. From germline, CDR1 is DFQATT and CDR2 SNEGSKA (reference sequence).